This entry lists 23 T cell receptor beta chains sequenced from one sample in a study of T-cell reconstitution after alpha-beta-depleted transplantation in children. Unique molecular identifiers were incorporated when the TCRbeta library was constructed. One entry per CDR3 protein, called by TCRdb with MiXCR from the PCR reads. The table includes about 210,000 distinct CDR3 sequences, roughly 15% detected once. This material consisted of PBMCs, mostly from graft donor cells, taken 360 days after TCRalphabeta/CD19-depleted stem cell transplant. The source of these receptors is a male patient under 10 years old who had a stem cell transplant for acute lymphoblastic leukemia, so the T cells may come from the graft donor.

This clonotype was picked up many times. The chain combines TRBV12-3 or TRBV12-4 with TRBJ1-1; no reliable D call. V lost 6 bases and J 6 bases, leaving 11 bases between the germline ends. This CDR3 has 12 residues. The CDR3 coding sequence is TGTGCCAGCAGCCCTACGGGGTCTGAAGCTTTCTTT. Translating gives CASSPTGSEAFF.

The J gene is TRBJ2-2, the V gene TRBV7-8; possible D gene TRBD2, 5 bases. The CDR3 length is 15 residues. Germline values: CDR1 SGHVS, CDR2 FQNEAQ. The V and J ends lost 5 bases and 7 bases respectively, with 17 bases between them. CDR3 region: CASSAREGIVGELFF. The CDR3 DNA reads TGTGCCAGCAGCGCGCGTGAGGGAATAGTCGGGGAGCTGTTTTTT.

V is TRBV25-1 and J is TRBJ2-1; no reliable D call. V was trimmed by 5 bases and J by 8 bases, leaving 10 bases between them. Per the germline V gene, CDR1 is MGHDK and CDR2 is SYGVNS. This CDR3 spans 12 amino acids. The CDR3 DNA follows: TGTGCCAGCAGTTCGGCTTGGGATGAGCAGTTCTTC. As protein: CASSSAWDEQFF.

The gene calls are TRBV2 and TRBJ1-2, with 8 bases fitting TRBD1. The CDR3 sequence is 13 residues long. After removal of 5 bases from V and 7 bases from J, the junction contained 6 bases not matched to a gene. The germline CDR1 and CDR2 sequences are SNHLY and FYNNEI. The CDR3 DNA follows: TGTGCCAGCAGTAGGGACAGGACCGGTGGCTACACCTTC. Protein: CASSRDRTGGYTF.

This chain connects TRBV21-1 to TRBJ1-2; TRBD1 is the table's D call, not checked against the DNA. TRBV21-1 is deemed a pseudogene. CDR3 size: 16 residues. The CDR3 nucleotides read TGTGCCAGCAGCACAAAGACGGACAGGCCTGCTCGTGGCTACACCTTC. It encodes CASSTKTDRPARGYTF.

The DNA for the CDR3 is TGCGCCAGCAGCCCCGGAACTACGCAGTATTTT. It specifies CASSPGTTQYF. This chain joins TRBV4-1 and TRBJ2-3; D ambiguous. The length of the CDR3 is 11 residues. The V end lost 4 bases, the J end lost 8 bases, and 7 bases lay between the germline ends. Germline V gene sequence: CDR1 MGHRA, CDR2 YSYEKL.

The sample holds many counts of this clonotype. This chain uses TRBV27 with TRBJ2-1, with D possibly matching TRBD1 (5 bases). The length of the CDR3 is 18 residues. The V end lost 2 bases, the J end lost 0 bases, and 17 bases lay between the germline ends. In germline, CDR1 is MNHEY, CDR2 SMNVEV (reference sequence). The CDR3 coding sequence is TGTGCCAGCAGTTTAAGCCTCTGGGGCCCGAGCTCCTACAATGAGCAGTTCTTC. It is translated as CASSLSLWGPSSYNEQFF.

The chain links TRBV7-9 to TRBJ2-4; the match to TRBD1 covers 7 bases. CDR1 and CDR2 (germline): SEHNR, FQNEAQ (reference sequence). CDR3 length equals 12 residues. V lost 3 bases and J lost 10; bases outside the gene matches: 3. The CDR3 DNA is TGTGCCAGCAGCTTCGGGACAGTGATTCAGTACTTC. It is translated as CASSFGTVIQYF.

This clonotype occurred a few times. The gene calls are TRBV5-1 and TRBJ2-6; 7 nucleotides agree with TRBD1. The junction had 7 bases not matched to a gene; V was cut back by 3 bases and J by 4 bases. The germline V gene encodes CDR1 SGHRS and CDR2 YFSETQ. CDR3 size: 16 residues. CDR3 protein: CASSSLGGVGANVLTF. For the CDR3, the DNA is TGCGCCAGCAGCTCCCTAGGGGGCGTAGGGGCCAACGTCCTGACTTTC. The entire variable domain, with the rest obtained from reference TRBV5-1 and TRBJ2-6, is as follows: KAGVTQTPRYLIKTRGQQVTLSCSPISGHRSVSWYQQTPGQGLQFLFEYFSETQRNKGNFPGRFSGRQFSNSRSEMNVSTLELGDSALYLCASSSLGGVGANVLTFGAGSRLTVL.

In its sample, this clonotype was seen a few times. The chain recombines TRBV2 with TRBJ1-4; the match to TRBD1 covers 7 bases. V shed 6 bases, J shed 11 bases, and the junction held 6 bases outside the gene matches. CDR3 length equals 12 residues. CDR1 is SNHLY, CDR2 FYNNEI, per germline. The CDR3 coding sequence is TGTGCCAGCAGCGTCATGACAGGGAAACTGTTTTTT. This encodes CASSVMTGKLFF.

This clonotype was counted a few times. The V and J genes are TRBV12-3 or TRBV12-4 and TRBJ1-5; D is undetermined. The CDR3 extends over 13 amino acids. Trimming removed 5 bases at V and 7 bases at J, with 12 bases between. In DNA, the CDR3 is TGTGCCAGCAGTCCATTTTTATTCCAGCCCCAGCATTTT. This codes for CASSPFLFQPQHF.

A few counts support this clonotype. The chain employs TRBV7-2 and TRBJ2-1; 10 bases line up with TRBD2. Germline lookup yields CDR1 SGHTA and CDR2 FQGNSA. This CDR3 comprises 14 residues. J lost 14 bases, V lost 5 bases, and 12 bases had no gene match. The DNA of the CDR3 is TGTGCCAGCAGCCCGGTAGCGGGAGGCCCTGGGGAGTTCTTC. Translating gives CASSPVAGGPGEFF.

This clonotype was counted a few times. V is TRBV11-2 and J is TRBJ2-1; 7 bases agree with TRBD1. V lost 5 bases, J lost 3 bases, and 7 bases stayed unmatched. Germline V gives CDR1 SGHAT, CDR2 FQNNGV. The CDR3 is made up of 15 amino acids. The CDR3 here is CASSPLGTDYNEQFF. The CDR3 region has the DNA TGTGCCAGCAGCCCCCTCGGGACAGACTACAATGAGCAGTTCTTC.

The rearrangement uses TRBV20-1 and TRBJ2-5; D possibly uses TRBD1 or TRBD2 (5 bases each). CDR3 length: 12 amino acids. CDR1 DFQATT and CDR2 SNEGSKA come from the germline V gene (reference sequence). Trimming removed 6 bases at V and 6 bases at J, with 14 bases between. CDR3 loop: CSAGILGQTQYF. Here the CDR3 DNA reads TGCAGTGCAGGGATTTTGGGACAGACCCAGTACTTC.

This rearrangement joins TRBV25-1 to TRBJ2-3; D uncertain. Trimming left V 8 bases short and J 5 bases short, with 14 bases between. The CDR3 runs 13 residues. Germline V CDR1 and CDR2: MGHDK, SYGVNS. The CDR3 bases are TGTGCCAGCCAACAGATTCAATTAGATACGCAGTATTTT. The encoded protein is CASQQIQLDTQYF.

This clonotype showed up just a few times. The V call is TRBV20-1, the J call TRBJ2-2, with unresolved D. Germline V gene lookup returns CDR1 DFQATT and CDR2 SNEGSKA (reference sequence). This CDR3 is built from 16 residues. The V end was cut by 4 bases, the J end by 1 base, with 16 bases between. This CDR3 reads CSATNVRTENTGELFF. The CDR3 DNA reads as TGCAGTGCTACTAATGTCAGGACCGAGAACACCGGGGAGCTGTTTTTT.

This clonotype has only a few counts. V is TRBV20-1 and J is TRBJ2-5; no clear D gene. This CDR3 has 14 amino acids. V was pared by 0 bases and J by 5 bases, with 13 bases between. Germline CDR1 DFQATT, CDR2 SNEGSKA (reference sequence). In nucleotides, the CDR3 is TGCAGTGCTAGAGAGCCTTGGCGGCAGGAGACCCAGTACTTC. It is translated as CSAREPWRQETQYF.

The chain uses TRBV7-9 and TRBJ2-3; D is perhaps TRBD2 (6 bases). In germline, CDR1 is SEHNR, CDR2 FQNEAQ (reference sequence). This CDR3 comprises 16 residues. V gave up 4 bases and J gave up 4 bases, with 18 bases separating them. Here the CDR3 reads CASSSLAALLPDTQYF. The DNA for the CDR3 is TGTGCCAGCAGCTCCTTAGCGGCCCTACTCCCAGATACGCAGTATTTT.

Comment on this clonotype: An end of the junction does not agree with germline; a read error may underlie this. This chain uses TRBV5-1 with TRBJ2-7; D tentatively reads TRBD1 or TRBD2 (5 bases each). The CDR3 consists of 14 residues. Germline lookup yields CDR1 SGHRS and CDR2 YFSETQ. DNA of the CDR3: TGCGCCAGCAGCTTTCAGCCGGGGCGGTACGGGCAGTACTTC. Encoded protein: CASSFQPGRYGQYF.

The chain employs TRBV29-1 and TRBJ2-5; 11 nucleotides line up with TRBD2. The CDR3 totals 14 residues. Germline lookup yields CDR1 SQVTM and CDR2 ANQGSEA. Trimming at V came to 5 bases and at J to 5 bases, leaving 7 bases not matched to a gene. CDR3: CSVRFSGRAETQYF. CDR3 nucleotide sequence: TGCAGCGTTAGGTTTAGCGGGAGGGCGGAGACCCAGTACTTC.

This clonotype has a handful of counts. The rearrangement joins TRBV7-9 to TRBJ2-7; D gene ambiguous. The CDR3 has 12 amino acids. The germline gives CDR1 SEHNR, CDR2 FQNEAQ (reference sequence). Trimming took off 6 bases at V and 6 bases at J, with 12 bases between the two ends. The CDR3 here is CASRTGEGEQYF. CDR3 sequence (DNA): TGTGCCAGCAGGACTGGGGAAGGCGAGCAGTACTTC.

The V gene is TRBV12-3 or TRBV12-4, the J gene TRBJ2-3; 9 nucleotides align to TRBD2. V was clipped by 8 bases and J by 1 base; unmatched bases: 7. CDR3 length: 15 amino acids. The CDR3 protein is CASGFSGSGTDTQYF. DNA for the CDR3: TGTGCCAGCGGATTTAGCGGGAGTGGCACAGATACGCAGTATTTT.

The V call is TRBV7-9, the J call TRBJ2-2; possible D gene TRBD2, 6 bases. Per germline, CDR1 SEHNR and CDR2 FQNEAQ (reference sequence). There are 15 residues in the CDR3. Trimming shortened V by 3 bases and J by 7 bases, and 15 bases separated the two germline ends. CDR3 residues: CASSFAGPSLGELFF. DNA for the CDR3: TGTGCCAGCAGCTTCGCGGGGCCCAGTCTCGGGGAGCTGTTTTTT.